These T cell receptor beta chains were read from a single sample in a study of blood T cell repertoires in COVID-19. Measured with immunoSEQ multiplex PCR; TCRdb has only the in-frame clones, and not every one. Of about 670,000 clones in the sample, 75% to 90% are singletons; the top ten hold around 0.3%. The sequencing input was peripheral blood. The receptor set was obtained from a woman under 30 with acute or convalescent COVID-19. The CDR3 runs from the conserved cysteine through the conserved F or W. D genes are given only for firm matches. Some rows have no size entry. The others give once, few or many, or a class for an expanded clone.

J gene: TRBJ1-2
clone size: .
V gene: TRBV29-1
D gene: .
CDR3 protein: CSVPGGGYGYTF
CDR3 DNA: TGCAGCGTCCCCGGGGGGGGCTATGGCTACACCTTC

J gene: TRBJ1-2
clone size: few
V gene: TRBV2
D gene: .
CDR3 protein: CASSVDIYGYTF
CDR3 DNA: TGTGCCAGCAGTGTAGACATCTATGGCTACACCTTC

J gene: TRBJ1-2
clone size: .
V gene: TRBV5-1
D gene: TRBD1
CDR3 protein: CASRTDRGKSGYTF
CDR3 DNA: TGCGCCAGCAGGACTGACAGGGGCAAATCTGGCTACACCTTC

J gene: TRBJ1-2
clone size: .
V gene: TRBV12-5
D gene: .
CDR3 protein: CASGLVTSARGNYGYTF
CDR3 DNA: TGTGCTAGTGGTTTGGTAACTTCGGCAAGGGGCAATTATGGCTACACCTTC

J gene: TRBJ1-1
clone size: .
V gene: TRBV6-5
D gene: TRBD1
CDR3 protein: CASSYNRGRSAFF
CDR3 DNA: TGTGCCAGCAGTTACAACAGGGGGCGCTCGGCTTTCTTT

J gene: TRBJ2-7
clone size: .
V gene: TRBV5-1
D gene: TRBD1
CDR3 protein: CASSLGQNFYEQYF
CDR3 DNA: TGCGCCAGCAGCCTGGGACAGAATTTTTACGAGCAGTACTTC

J gene: TRBJ1-5
clone size: .
V gene: TRBV18
D gene: TRBD1
CDR3 protein: CASSPNLQGARGNQPQHF
CDR3 DNA: TGTGCCAGCTCACCAAATCTGCAGGGGGCCAGGGGCAATCAGCCCCAGCATTTT

J gene: TRBJ1-4
clone size: .
V gene: TRBV2
D gene: TRBD1
CDR3 protein: CASRQFFLGTGNQGANEKLFF
CDR3 DNA: TGTGCCAGCCGTCAGTTTTTTTTGGGGACAGGAAATCAGGGGGCTAATGAAAAACTGTTTTTT

J gene: TRBJ1-2
clone size: .
V gene: TRBV29-1
D gene: .
CDR3 protein: CSAQLGQGVYGYTF
CDR3 DNA: TGCAGCGCTCAGCTGGGGCAGGGTGTCTATGGCTACACCTTC

J gene: TRBJ1-1
clone size: .
V gene: TRBV7-2
D gene: .
CDR3 protein: CASSLDGAGAAFF
CDR3 DNA: TGTGCCAGCAGCTTAGATGGGGCAGGGGCAGCTTTCTTT

J gene: TRBJ1-2
clone size: few
V gene: TRBV4-1
D gene: .
CDR3 protein: CASSQDQGPYNYGYTF
CDR3 DNA: TGCGCCAGCAGCCAAGATCAGGGGCCTTATAACTATGGCTACACCTTC

J gene: TRBJ2-7
clone size: once
V gene: TRBV19
D gene: TRBD1
CDR3 protein: CASSTGTERSYEQYF
CDR3 DNA: TGTGCCAGTAGCACCGGGACAGAACGCTCCTACGAGCAGTACTTC

J gene: TRBJ2-7
clone size: .
V gene: TRBV3-1/TRBV3-2
D gene: TRBD1
CDR3 protein: CASSHLDRVHEQYF
CDR3 DNA: TGTGCCAGCAGCCACCTGGACAGGGTCCACGAGCAGTACTTC

J gene: TRBJ1-4
clone size: .
V gene: TRBV30
D gene: .
CDR3 protein: CAWTGGTNEKLFF
CDR3 DNA: TGTGCCTGGACAGGAGGAACTAATGAAAAACTGTTTTTT

J gene: TRBJ2-2
clone size: many
V gene: TRBV7-8
D gene: TRBD1
CDR3 protein: CASSLEGQGFLTGELFF
CDR3 DNA: TGTGCCAGCAGCTTAGAGGGACAGGGATTTCTGACCGGGGAGCTGTTTTTT

J gene: TRBJ1-4
clone size: .
V gene: TRBV2
D gene: .
CDR3 protein: CASLREATNEKLFF
CDR3 DNA: TGTGCCAGCCTCCGGGAGGCAACTAATGAAAAACTGTTTTTT

J gene: TRBJ2-5
clone size: .
V gene: TRBV4-1
D gene: TRBD1
CDR3 protein: CASSQEGPMTGGTETQYF
CDR3 DNA: TGCGCCAGCAGCCAAGAGGGGCCCATGACAGGGGGCACCGAGACCCAGTACTTC

J gene: TRBJ1-2
clone size: .
V gene: TRBV15
D gene: .
CDR3 protein: CATSSFGGGYTF
CDR3 DNA: TGTGCCACCAGCAGCTTTGGGGGGGGCTACACCTTC

J gene: TRBJ2-3
clone size: .
V gene: TRBV4-1
D gene: .
CDR3 protein: CASSQDLHAVWGTDTQYF
CDR3 DNA: TGCGCCAGCAGCCAAGATCTTCACGCGGTTTGGGGCACAGATACGCAGTATTTT

J gene: TRBJ2-7
clone size: .
V gene: TRBV6-5
D gene: .
CDR3 protein: CASSIMYEQYF
CDR3 DNA: TGTGCCAGCAGTATAATGTACGAGCAGTACTTC

J gene: TRBJ1-1
clone size: .
V gene: TRBV12-3/TRBV12-4
D gene: .
CDR3 protein: CASSLLVNTEAFF
CDR3 DNA: TGTGCCAGCAGCCTCCTAGTGAACACTGAAGCTTTCTTT

J gene: TRBJ2-1
clone size: .
V gene: TRBV19
D gene: .
CDR3 protein: CARPTGPSSYNEQFF
CDR3 DNA: TGTGCCAGACCGACAGGACCTAGCTCCTACAATGAGCAGTTCTTC

J gene: TRBJ2-4
clone size: .
V gene: TRBV7-8
D gene: TRBD2
CDR3 protein: CASSPFWQGRASGGILAKNIQYF
CDR3 DNA: TGTGCCAGCAGCCCATTTTGGCAGGGTCGGGCTAGCGGGGGGATCCTAGCCAAAAACATTCAGTACTTC

J gene: TRBJ1-3
clone size: .
V gene: TRBV24-1
D gene: .
CDR3 protein: CAAFPGRRNTIYF
CDR3 DNA: TGTGCCGCATTCCCAGGCCGCAGAAACACCATATATTTT

J gene: TRBJ1-1
clone size: once
V gene: TRBV10-3
D gene: .
CDR3 protein: CATGATGMNTEAFF
CDR3 DNA: TGTGCCACCGGAGCCACAGGGATGAACACTGAAGCTTTCTTT

J gene: TRBJ1-1
clone size: .
V gene: TRBV19
D gene: TRBD1
CDR3 protein: CATWDRLNTEAFF
CDR3 DNA: TGTGCCACCTGGGACAGATTGAACACTGAAGCTTTCTTT

J gene: TRBJ1-2
clone size: .
V gene: TRBV7-2
D gene: TRBD1
CDR3 protein: CASSSGQGVGYTF
CDR3 DNA: TGTGCCAGCAGCTCGGGACAGGGGGTGGGCTACACCTTC

J gene: TRBJ2-7
clone size: .
V gene: TRBV6-2/TRBV6-3
D gene: TRBD1
CDR3 protein: CASSPRGWTGFTYEQYF
CDR3 DNA: TGTGCCAGCAGCCCACGAGGATGGACAGGGTTCACCTACGAGCAGTACTTC

J gene: TRBJ2-1
clone size: .
V gene: TRBV2
D gene: .
CDR3 protein: CASTGTSSYNEQFF
CDR3 DNA: TGTGCCAGCACCGGGACTTCCTCCTACAATGAGCAGTTCTTC

J gene: TRBJ1-2
clone size: few
V gene: TRBV2
D gene: .
CDR3 protein: CASSVDRNPELLYYGYTF
CDR3 DNA: TGTGCCAGCAGTGTCGACAGGAACCCCGAATTGCTATACTATGGCTACACCTTC

J gene: TRBJ2-2
clone size: few
V gene: TRBV5-5
D gene: TRBD2
CDR3 protein: CASSSPGRAGELFF
CDR3 DNA: TGTGCCAGCAGCTCACCCGGGAGGGCCGGGGAGCTGTTTTTT

J gene: TRBJ2-3
clone size: .
V gene: TRBV4-1
D gene: .
CDR3 protein: CASSQVGLAATDTQYF
CDR3 DNA: TGCGCCAGCAGCCAAGTAGGGTTAGCGGCCACAGATACGCAGTATTTT

J gene: TRBJ1-5
clone size: .
V gene: TRBV27
D gene: .
CDR3 protein: CASSPLGGGMGNQPQHF
CDR3 DNA: TGTGCCAGCAGTCCCTTGGGGGGGGGCATGGGCAATCAGCCCCAGCATTTT

J gene: TRBJ2-7
clone size: .
V gene: TRBV4-1
D gene: TRBD1
CDR3 protein: CASSARTGSSYEQYF
CDR3 DNA: TGCGCCAGCAGCGCAAGGACAGGCAGCTCCTACGAGCAGTACTTC

J gene: TRBJ1-2
clone size: .
V gene: TRBV5-1
D gene: .
CDR3 protein: CASSRGLNYGYTF
CDR3 DNA: TGCGCCAGCAGCAGAGGGTTAAACTATGGCTACACCTTC

J gene: TRBJ2-3
clone size: .
V gene: TRBV5-1
D gene: TRBD2
CDR3 protein: CASRFAGGPSTDTQYF
CDR3 DNA: TGCGCCAGCAGGTTCGCGGGGGGACCCAGCACAGATACGCAGTATTTT

J gene: TRBJ1-5
clone size: .
V gene: TRBV28
D gene: .
CDR3 protein: CASSSGSPGGQPQHF
CDR3 DNA: TGTGCCAGCAGTTCCGGGTCTCCCGGGGGTCAGCCCCAGCATTTT

J gene: TRBJ2-2
clone size: .
V gene: TRBV9
D gene: TRBD1
CDR3 protein: CASSVGGQGISGELFF
CDR3 DNA: TGTGCCAGCAGCGTAGGGGGACAGGGTATATCCGGGGAGCTGTTTTTT

J gene: TRBJ2-1
clone size: .
V gene: TRBV19
D gene: TRBD2
CDR3 protein: CASSDSGGSGSYNEQFF
CDR3 DNA: TGTGCCAGTAGCGATAGCGGGGGGTCGGGCTCCTACAATGAGCAGTTCTTC

J gene: TRBJ1-4
clone size: .
V gene: TRBV7-9
D gene: .
CDR3 protein: CASSPREIGDGNEKLFF
CDR3 DNA: TGTGCCAGCAGCCCAAGAGAGATCGGGGATGGGAATGAAAAACTGTTTTTT

J gene: TRBJ1-1
clone size: .
V gene: TRBV9
D gene: TRBD1
CDR3 protein: CASSPTGLEAFF
CDR3 DNA: TGTGCCAGCAGCCCGACAGGGTTGGAGGCTTTCTTT

J gene: TRBJ2-3
clone size: .
V gene: TRBV19
D gene: .
CDR3 protein: CASSTRAPEGADTQYF
CDR3 DNA: TGTGCCAGTAGTACCCGTGCCCCTGAGGGGGCAGATACGCAGTATTTT

J gene: TRBJ2-5
clone size: .
V gene: TRBV10-3
D gene: .
CDR3 protein: CAISPDSQETQYF
CDR3 DNA: TGTGCCATCAGCCCGGACAGCCAAGAGACCCAGTACTTC

J gene: TRBJ1-5
clone size: .
V gene: TRBV30
D gene: .
CDR3 protein: CAWSVHGYSNQPQHF
CDR3 DNA: TGTGCCTGGAGTGTACACGGGTATAGCAATCAGCCCCAGCATTTT

J gene: TRBJ1-2
clone size: .
V gene: TRBV13
D gene: TRBD1
CDR3 protein: CASRRGTGGFVSYGYTF
CDR3 DNA: TGTGCCAGCAGGCGAGGGACAGGGGGCTTCGTCAGCTATGGCTACACCTTC

J gene: TRBJ2-1
clone size: .
V gene: TRBV6-2/TRBV6-3
D gene: TRBD2
CDR3 protein: CASSTSGGAGEQFF
CDR3 DNA: TGTGCCAGCAGTACTAGCGGGGGGGCCGGTGAGCAGTTCTTC

J gene: TRBJ2-7
clone size: .
V gene: TRBV19
D gene: TRBD1
CDR3 protein: CASSTTDRGRDEQYF
CDR3 DNA: TGTGCCAGTAGTACCACGGACAGGGGGCGGGACGAGCAGTACTTC

J gene: TRBJ2-7
clone size: .
V gene: TRBV5-1
D gene: TRBD1
CDR3 protein: CASSDTGGPYEQYF
CDR3 DNA: TGCGCCAGCAGCGACACAGGGGGCCCCTACGAGCAGTACTTC